Included here is one T cell receptor (beta chain) sequence, with context. The antigen is unknown. The germline CDR1 and CDR2 sequences are LNHDA and SQIVND (reference sequence). The CDR3 is 17 residues long. V was shortened by 6 bases and J by 0 bases, with 18 bases between the two germline ends. This sample stems from a study of cytomegalovirus exposure and HLA in healthy donors. Regarding the study as a whole: The only immune exposure information that was available was CMV serostatus. Later analysis revealed greater clonal expansion in HLA-associated TCR beta chains than in equally common others.

The PCR ran on 60 Vbeta and 13 Jbeta primers. Original handling: A later analysis counted approximately 80 million unique TCR beta chains, around 10 million shared. TCRdb's table, derived via immunoSEQ multiplex PCR, lists solely in-frame clones and lacks some. That table gives V, J and clone size, and the DNA gave D and trimming. Of around 230,000 clones in the sample, around 80% were seen once. The origin of this receptor is a boy aged 5 to 17 in good health and CMV-seronegative. The sample comprised PBMCs. The V and J genes are TRBV19 and TRBJ1-5; D might be TRBD1 (5 bases). The DNA for the CDR3 is TGTGCCAGTAGCGCGGTGGGGGGGGAATATAGCAATCAGCCCCAGCATTTT. Amino acid sequence: CASSAVGGEYSNQPQHF.